The 12 T cell receptor beta chains listed next were all sequenced from one sample in a study of Graves' ophthalmopathy and Graves' hyperthyroidism. Amplification from RNA transcripts yielded the TCR beta CDR3 regions. RT-PCR was first run with HTBI primers, then multiplex PCR in a second round. TCRdb ran MiXCR on the multiplex PCR reads and lists one entry per CDR3 protein. The repertoire holds over a million distinct CDR3 sequences, with roughly two fifths as singletons. The sequenced sample was peripheral blood or thyroid tissue (not recorded which). Source of these receptors: an adult man with Graves' hyperthyroidism.

This clonotype was observed at least ten times. The rearrangement joins TRBV6-6 to TRBJ1-2; no definite D call. The CDR3 runs to 12 residues. Trimming shortened V by 7 bases and J by 4 bases, and 10 bases separated the two germline ends. Germline loops: CDR1 MNHNY, CDR2 SVGAGI (reference sequence). The CDR3 DNA reads as TGTGCCAGCATCCAAGGGCTCTATGGCTACACCTTC. Translated, it gives CASIQGLYGYTF.

In its sample, this clonotype was seen many times. The chain employs TRBV7-8 and TRBJ1-1; the D gene is possibly TRBD1 (6 bases). CDR3 length: 14 residues. CDR1 is SGHVS and CDR2 is FQNEAQ in the germline V gene. The V end was cut by 5 bases, the J end by 5 bases, with 15 bases between. The CDR3 nucleotides are TGTGCCAGCAGCCTACGCAGGGGAGGGACTGAAGCTTTCTTT. This gives the protein CASSLRRGGTEAFF.

A few counts support this clonotype. V and J are TRBV9 and TRBJ2-6; 8 nucleotides agree with TRBD1. The junction had 8 bases not matched to a gene; V was cut back by 0 bases and J by 0 bases. Germline loops: CDR1 SGDLS, CDR2 YYNGEE. The CDR3 loop spans 19 amino acids. The CDR3 region has the DNA TGTGCCAGCAGCGTAGGTCCCGGACAGGGCTTCTCTGGGGCCAACGTCCTGACTTTC. This translates into CASSVGPGQGFSGANVLTF.

In this sample, this clonotype turned up a few times. A much larger clone differs by one base, so this may be a read error. V gene TRBV2 combines with J gene TRBJ1-4, with D perhaps matching TRBD1 (5 bases). Germline lookup yields CDR1 SNHLY and CDR2 FYNNEI. This CDR3 is 15 amino acids long. V lost 2 bases and J lost 5, with 12 bases in between. The CDR3 DNA follows: TGTGCCAGCAGTGAACGGGGACGGAGAAATGAAAAACTGTTTTTT. It translates to CASSERGRRNEKLFF.

The chain is built from TRBV6-5 and TRBJ1-5, with D perhaps matching TRBD1 (6 bases). Germline loops: CDR1 MNHEY, CDR2 SVGAGI. V lost 8 bases and J lost 3, with 14 bases in between. The CDR3 covers 14 residues. This CDR3 reads CASVGGGNNQPQHF. Here the CDR3 DNA reads TGTGCCAGCGTAGGGGGGGGGAACAATCAGCCCCAGCATTTT.

This chain connects TRBV20-1 to TRBJ2-7; weak D call: TRBD1 (7 bases). The CDR3 covers 15 residues. Trimming stripped 3 bases from V and 2 bases from J, with 17 bases between. CDR1 is DFQATT and CDR2 is SNEGSKA in the germline V gene (reference sequence). This CDR3 reads CSASPPGGSTYEQYF. Written as DNA, the CDR3 is TGCAGTGCTAGTCCCCCAGGGGGGTCTACCTACGAGCAGTACTTC.

CDR3 in DNA: TGCGCCAGCAGTTCCGGACCGGTTGGACAGGGTGATGAAAAACTGTTTTTT. Encoded protein: CASSSGPVGQGDEKLFF. The V and J genes are TRBV5-1 and TRBJ1-4; 8 bases agree with TRBD1. The CDR3 extends over 17 amino acids. Trimming removed 5 bases from V and 6 bases from J; junction bases left unmatched: 15. Germline V lookup: CDR1 SGHRS, CDR2 YFSETQ.

The chain uses TRBV29-1 and TRBJ2-7; D is perhaps TRBD2 (5 bases). The length of the CDR3 is 13 residues. V was shortened by 8 bases and J by 3 bases, with 17 bases between the two germline ends. Germline-derived CDR1 and CDR2 are SQVTM and ANQGSEA. In DNA form, the CDR3 reads TGCAGCTTTTTCGCGGGTCCGAGCTACGAGCAGTACTTC. Protein sequence: CSFFAGPSYEQYF.

This clonotype was recorded many times. The chain recombines TRBV7-9 with TRBJ1-6; D is possibly TRBD1 (6 bases). The V and J ends lost 5 bases and 0 bases respectively, with 11 bases between them. The length of the CDR3 is 16 residues. CDR1 and CDR2 from the germline V gene are SEHNR and FQNEAQ (reference sequence). CDR3 amino acids: CASSAGQISYNSPLHF. The CDR3 DNA sequence: TGTGCCAGCAGCGCCGGACAGATCTCCTATAATTCACCCCTCCACTTT.

This clonotype showed up many times. CDR3 DNA sequence: TGCAGCGTCTCCCGGGGGACAGGGGGCACTGAAGCTTTCTTT. It specifies CSVSRGTGGTEAFF. The chain links TRBV29-1 to TRBJ1-1, with 11 bases that match TRBD1. Per the germline V gene, CDR1 is SQVTM and CDR2 is ANQGSEA. The CDR3 has 14 amino acids. With V trimmed by 6 bases and J by 4 bases, 7 bases remained unmatched.

This clonotype was observed once. The chain combines TRBV24-1 with TRBJ2-7; 7 bases are a match to TRBD1. The CDR3 runs to 17 residues. CDR1 is KGHDR, CDR2 SFDVKD, per germline. V dropped 5 bases and J dropped 3; count of bases not matched to a gene: 15. In DNA form, the CDR3 reads TGTGCCACCAGTGGCCCAGGTGCGAAGGGGGCCTTCTACGAGCAGTACTTC. Protein sequence: CATSGPGAKGAFYEQYF.

This clonotype was found a few times. The chain uses TRBV2 and TRBJ2-7, with D unclear. This CDR3 has 13 residues. Trimming took off 3 bases at V and 0 bases at J, with 6 bases between the two ends. Per the germline V gene, CDR1 is SNHLY and CDR2 is FYNNEI. In DNA form, the CDR3 reads TGTGCCAGCAGTGACCATCCCTCCTACGAGCAGTACTTC. Translating gives CASSDHPSYEQYF.